This TCR beta chain originates from a study of blood T cell repertoires in COVID-19. Background on the study: Researchers got acute and convalescent COVID-19 samples from the United States, Italy and Spain. The analysed material was cDNA or gDNA that came from T cells, B-cell-depleted T cells, or PBMCs.

Authors' data handling: The assay estimated nucleated cells by amplifying reference gene primers. The repertoire was sequenced with immunoSEQ multiplex PCR; TCRdb's copy has only in-frame clones and lacks some. The DNA was the basis for D and trimming; V, J and clone size are from that table. Of roughly 250,000 clones listed, 82% are singletons. The sample was peripheral blood. The TCR sequence derives from an older woman with active or convalescent COVID-19.

CDR3 bases: TGTGCCAGCAGCCAATCCCGGGGGAACTCCTACAATGAGCAGTTCTTC. Translating it yields CASSQSRGNSYNEQFF. V and J are TRBV3-1 (or the pseudogene TRBV3-2) and TRBJ2-1; a weak D match, TRBD2 (6 bases). The germline gives CDR1 LGHDT, CDR2 YNNKEL (reference sequence). Trimming left V 2 bases short and J 0 bases short, with 11 bases between. The CDR3 is 16 amino acids.